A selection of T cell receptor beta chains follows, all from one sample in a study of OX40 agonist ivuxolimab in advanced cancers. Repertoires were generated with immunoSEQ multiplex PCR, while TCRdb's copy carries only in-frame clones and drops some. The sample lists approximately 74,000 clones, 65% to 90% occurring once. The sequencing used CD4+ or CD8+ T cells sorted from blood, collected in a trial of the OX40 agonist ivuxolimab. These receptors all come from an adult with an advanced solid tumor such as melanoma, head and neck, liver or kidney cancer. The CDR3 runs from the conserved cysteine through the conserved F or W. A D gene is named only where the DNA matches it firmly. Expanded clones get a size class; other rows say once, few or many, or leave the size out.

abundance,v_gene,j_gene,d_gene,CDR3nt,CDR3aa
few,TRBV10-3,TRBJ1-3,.,TGTGCCATCAGGGTAGGGTCTGGAAACACCATATATTTT,CAIRVGSGNTIYF
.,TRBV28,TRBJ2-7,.,TGTGCCAGCAGTTCACCCCGGACGGGGTTCGGTCATTACGAGCAGTACTTC,CASSSPRTGFGHYEQYF
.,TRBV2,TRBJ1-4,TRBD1,TGTGCCAGTACAGGGGAAAGGAATGAAAAACTGTTTTTT,CASTGERNEKLFF
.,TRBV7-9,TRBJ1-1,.,TGTGCCAGCAGCTTAACTATGAACACTGAAGCTTTCTTT,CASSLTMNTEAFF
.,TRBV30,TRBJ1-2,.,TGTGCCTGGAGTCCGGTGAACTATGGCTACACCTTC,CAWSPVNYGYTF
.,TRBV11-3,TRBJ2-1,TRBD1,TGTGCCAGCAGCTGGGGGACAGACAATGAGCAGTTCTTC,CASSWGTDNEQFF
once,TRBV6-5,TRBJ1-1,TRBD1,TGTGCCAGCAGTTACTCTCGACAGGGGTCGACGCTCTTT,CASSYSRQGSTLF
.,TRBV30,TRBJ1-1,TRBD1,TGTGCCTGGAGTCCAGGGGGGGCCACTGAAGCTTTCTTT,CAWSPGGATEAFF
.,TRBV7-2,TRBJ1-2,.,TGTGCCAGCAGCTTGTCAGGGCCCTATGGCTACACCTTC,CASSLSGPYGYTF
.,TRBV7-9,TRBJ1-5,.,TGTGCCAGCAGCCCCTTCCCCTCGGGGGGCGATCAGCCCCAGCATTTT,CASSPFPSGGDQPQHF
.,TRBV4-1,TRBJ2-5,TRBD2,TGCGCCAGCAGCCAAGATTGGCGGGGGGGCCTTGAAGAGACCCAGTACTTC,CASSQDWRGGLEETQYF
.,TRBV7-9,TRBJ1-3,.,TGTGCCAGCAGCCCTGGAGAGAACACCATATATTTT,CASSPGENTIYF
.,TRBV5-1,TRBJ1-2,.,TGCGCCAGCAGCTTGGCCGAGTTAGGGGAGGCTGGCGGCTACACCTTC,CASSLAELGEAGGYTF
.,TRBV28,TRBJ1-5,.,TGTGCCAGCAGTTTCTCAACAAATCAGCCCCAGCATTTT,CASSFSTNQPQHF
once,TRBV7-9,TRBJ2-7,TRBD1,TGTGCCAGCAGCTCCCGGGACAGGGGTGAGCAGTACTTC,CASSSRDRGEQYF
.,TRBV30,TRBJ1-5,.,TGTGCCTGGAGTGTACAACCTAATCAGCCCCAGCATTTT,CAWSVQPNQPQHF
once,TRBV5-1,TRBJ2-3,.,TGCGCCAGCACCTGGGCTAGCGGCACAGATACGCAGTATTTT,CASTWASGTDTQYF
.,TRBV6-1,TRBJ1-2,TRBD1,TGTGCCAGCAGTGAGACAGGGCTCGGCTACACCTTC,CASSETGLGYTF
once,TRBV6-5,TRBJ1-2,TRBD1,TGTGCCAGCAGTTACTCGCCAGGGGGCTATGGCTACACCTTC,CASSYSPGGYGYTF
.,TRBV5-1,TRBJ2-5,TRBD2,TGCGCCAGCAGCTTGGGCTCAACTAGCGAAGAGACCCAGTACTTC,CASSLGSTSEETQYF
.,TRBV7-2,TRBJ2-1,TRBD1,TGTGCCAGCAGCCGGGACAGCCACAATGAGCAGTTCTTC,CASSRDSHNEQFF
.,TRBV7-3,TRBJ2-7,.,TGTGCCAGCAGCTTAGTCGGGAGAGGAGACGAGCAGTACTTC,CASSLVGRGDEQYF
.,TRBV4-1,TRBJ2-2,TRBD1,TGCGCCAGCAGCCAAGAAGTGACCAGGGGGCGGAATATCGCCGGGGAGCTGTTTTTT,CASSQEVTRGRNIAGELFF
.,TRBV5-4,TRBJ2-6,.,TGTGCCAGCAGCAGGGTCAACTCTGGGGCCAACGTCCTGACTTTC,CASSRVNSGANVLTF
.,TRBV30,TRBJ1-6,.,TGTGCGGGGGGGGAGGGGCAGAATTCACCCCTCCACTTT,CAGGEGQNSPLHF
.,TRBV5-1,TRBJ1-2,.,TGCGCCAGCAGCTTGGGGGACCAGGACAGCCTCTATGGCTACACCTTC,CASSLGDQDSLYGYTF
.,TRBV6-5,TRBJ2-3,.,TGTGCCAGCAGTTACGGCGGAGCAGGCACAGATACGCAGTATTTT,CASSYGGAGTDTQYF
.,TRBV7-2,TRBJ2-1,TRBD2,TGTGCCAGCAGCCCCCCTAATAGCGGGGTGTACAATGAGCAGTTCTTC,CASSPPNSGVYNEQFF
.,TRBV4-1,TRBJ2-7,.,TGCGCCAGCAGCCAAGATTCGAGGAGCAACTCCTACGAGCAGTACTTC,CASSQDSRSNSYEQYF
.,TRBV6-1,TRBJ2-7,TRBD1,TGTGCCAGCAGGGACGACAGGGCACGTTACGAGCAGTACTTC,CASRDDRARYEQYF
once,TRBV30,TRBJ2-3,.,TGTGCCTGGAGTAGGGTAGTAGGAAATACGCAGTATTTT,CAWSRVVGNTQYF
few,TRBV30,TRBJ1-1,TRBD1,TGTGCCTGGGGAGGACAGGGAGGGGCTGAAGCTTTCTTT,CAWGGQGGAEAFF
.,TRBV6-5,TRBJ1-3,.,TGTGCCAGCAGGGAGTCAGGGAGCAACACCATATATTTT,CASRESGSNTIYF
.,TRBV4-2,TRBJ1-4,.,TGTGCCAGCAGCCAAGGGGGAACGGAGGCTAATGAAAAACTGTTTTTT,CASSQGGTEANEKLFF
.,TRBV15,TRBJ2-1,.,TGTGCCGCCAGCCGGGACTTCGCCAATAATGAGCAGTTCTTC,CAASRDFANNEQFF
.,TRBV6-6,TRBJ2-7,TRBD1,TGTGCCAGCAGTTACCTAGGGCAGGGGGCGTACGAGCAGTACTTC,CASSYLGQGAYEQYF
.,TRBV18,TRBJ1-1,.,TGTGCCAGCTCACCCTCCGCGGGTAACACTGAAGCTTTCTTT,CASSPSAGNTEAFF
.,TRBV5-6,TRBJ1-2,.,TGTGCCAGCAGCTTTGGGACGGTTAACTATGGCTACACCTTC,CASSFGTVNYGYTF
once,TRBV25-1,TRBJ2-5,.,TGTGCCAGCAGTGAAACCCCAATTGGGGAGACCCAGTACTTC,CASSETPIGETQYF
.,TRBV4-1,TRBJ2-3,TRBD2,TGCGCCAGCAGCCCACTAGCGGGGAGCACAGATACGCAGTATTTT,CASSPLAGSTDTQYF
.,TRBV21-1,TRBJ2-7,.,TGTGCCAGCAGCGTGCAGGGACTGGCCAACAACGAGCAGTACTTC,CASSVQGLANNEQYF
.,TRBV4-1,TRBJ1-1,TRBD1,TGCGCCAGCAGCCAAGTACATAGGACAGGGTACACTGAAGCTTTCTTT,CASSQVHRTGYTEAFF
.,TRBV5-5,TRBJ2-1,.,TGTGCCAGCAGCTTGTCCCTGAGTGTTTCCTACAATGAGCAGTTCTTC,CASSLSLSVSYNEQFF
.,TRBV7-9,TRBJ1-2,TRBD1,TGTGCCAGCAGTTGGGGGGACAGGATCTATGGCTACACCTTC,CASSWGDRIYGYTF
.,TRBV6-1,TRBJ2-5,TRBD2,TGTGCCAGCAGTGAGCGGGCTAGCGGGGGCGGGAAGACCCAGTACTTC,CASSERASGGGKTQYF
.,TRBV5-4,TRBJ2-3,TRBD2,TGTGCCAGCAGCCGGACCGGGACTAACACAGATACGCAGTATTTT,CASSRTGTNTDTQYF
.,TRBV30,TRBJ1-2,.,TGTGCCTGGAGTGCTCTTGGAATGGGCTATGGCTACACCTTC,CAWSALGMGYGYTF
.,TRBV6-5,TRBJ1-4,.,TGTGCCAGCAGACTCCGGGACAACCCCCGAGAAAAACTGTTTTTT,CASRLRDNPREKLFF
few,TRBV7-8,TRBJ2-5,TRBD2,TGTGCCAGCAGCAGTGGTGGGGCTAGCGGGAGTGGTGAGACCCAGTACTTC,CASSSGGASGSGETQYF